Below, 21 T cell receptor beta chains from the same sample are listed, as sequenced in a study of cytotoxic CD8 clonotypes in ibrutinib-treated CLL. Sequencing used immunoSEQ multiplex PCR; TCRdb keeps in-frame clones, though not all of them. The table records about 140,000 clones, roughly 80% of them present only once. This specimen was PBMCs, taken after 12 months of ibrutinib treatment. The receptors were gathered from a human donor with chronic lymphocytic leukemia.

Remarks on this clone: Other DNA sequences within the sample encode an identical CDR3. The chain joins TRBV29-1 to TRBJ2-1; no clear D gene. The CDR3 loop spans 10 amino acids. V was shortened by 4 bases and J by 6 bases, with 4 bases between the two germline ends. Germline CDR1 is SQVTM and CDR2 is ANQGSEA. The CDR3 DNA sequence: TGCAGCGTTGGGGGCAATGAGCAGTTCTTC. Protein product: CSVGGNEQFF.

This chain joins TRBV4-1 and TRBJ2-2; 11 positions agree with TRBD1. Trimming cost V 4 bases and J 3 bases; bases outside gene matches: 4. CDR1 MGHRA and CDR2 YSYEKL come from the germline V gene. The CDR3 sequence is 16 residues long. CDR3 loop: CASSRGQGADTGELFF. The CDR3 DNA reads TGCGCCAGCAGCCGAGGACAGGGGGCCGACACCGGGGAGCTGTTTTTT.

The gene calls are TRBV25-1 and TRBJ2-1; TRBD1 or TRBD2 may be the D gene (5 bases each). The V gene's germline CDR1 is MGHDK and CDR2 SYGVNS. The length of the CDR3 is 17 residues. V lost 8 bases, J lost 0 bases, and 20 bases lay in between. The CDR3 nucleotides are TGTGCCAGCGCCGGGGCGAGAACAATCCACTCCTACAATGAGCAGTTCTTC. It codes for CASAGARTIHSYNEQFF.

This clone was counted between two and nine times. The rearrangement uses TRBV9 and TRBJ1-2; 9 bases match TRBD1. Trimming took 0 bases from V and 4 from J; bases not matched to a gene: 1. Germline V lookup: CDR1 SGDLS, CDR2 YYNGEE. This CDR3 region has 14 residues. CDR3 residues: CASSVGTGVYGYTF. CDR3 DNA sequence: TGTGCCAGCAGCGTAGGGACAGGGGTCTATGGCTACACCTTC.

The chain links TRBV5-1 to TRBJ2-3; the match to TRBD2 covers 14 bases. The ends lost 3 bases at V and 6 bases at J; junction bases unmatched: 9. This CDR3 region has 17 residues. CDR1 and CDR2 from the germline V gene are SGHRS and YFSETQ. The CDR3 coding sequence is TGCGCCAGCAGCTCCGGACTAGCGGGGGGCGGCGGGGATACGCAGTATTTT. This gives the protein CASSSGLAGGGGDTQYF.

This clone was observed a few times. CDR3 bases: TGTGCCAGCAAGCGGGAGGTCTCCTACGAGCAGTACTTC. Translation: CASKREVSYEQYF. The chain has TRBV5-4 and TRBJ2-7; 9 positions agree with TRBD2. The V and J ends lost 6 bases and 0 bases, in that order; junction bases with no gene match: 1. This CDR3 region has 13 residues. Germline V CDR1 and CDR2: SGHNT, YYREEE (reference sequence).

This clone came up once. The chain carries TRBV27 and TRBJ2-1; possibly TRBD2 for D (6 bases). Germline CDR1 MNHEY, CDR2 SMNVEV (reference sequence). This CDR3 is 15 amino acids long. V lost 6 bases and J lost 5, with 17 bases in between. The CDR3, as DNA: TGTGCCAGCAGGTCCGGAAGGGCGGGAAACAATGAGCAGTTCTTC. Encoded protein: CASRSGRAGNNEQFF.

The gene calls are TRBV27 and TRBJ1-4, with 7 bases matching TRBD1. The germline V gene has CDR1 MNHEY and CDR2 SMNVEV (reference sequence). The V and J ends lost 4 bases and 6 bases, in that order; junction bases with no gene match: 5. The CDR3 extends over 14 amino acids. Here the CDR3 DNA reads TGTGCCAGCAGTTACAGGGGTAAACATGAAAAACTGTTTTTT. Its protein is CASSYRGKHEKLFF.

This clone has only one observation. The rearrangement joins TRBV6-1 to TRBJ1-1, with D perhaps matching TRBD1 (5 bases). Germline V lookup: CDR1 MNHNS, CDR2 SASEGT. The germline V and J ends were trimmed by 2 bases and 6 bases, with 13 bases remaining between them. This CDR3 contains 14 residues. The CDR3 DNA is TGTGCCAGCAGTGAATGGGGGGACTTCTCTGAAGCTTTCTTT. Residues: CASSEWGDFSEAFF.

The rearrangement links TRBV6-5 to TRBJ1-3; D gene uncertain. Germline-derived CDR1 and CDR2 are MNHEY and SVGAGI. This CDR3 spans 14 amino acids. V lost 2 bases and J 4 bases, leaving 9 bases between the germline ends. In nucleotides, the CDR3 is TGTGCCAGCAGTTACAAAGAATCAGGAAACACCATATATTTT. Its protein product is CASSYKESGNTIYF.

The chain links TRBV7-7 to TRBJ2-3; TRBD2 matches at 7 bases. J gave up 4 bases and V 4 bases, and 8 bases lay outside the gene matches. The CDR3 has 15 residues. Germline V lookup: CDR1 SSHAT, CDR2 FNYEAQ (reference sequence). CDR3 nucleotide sequence: TGTGCCAGCAGCTCTACCGGACTAGGCGCAGATACGCAGTATTTT. It yields the protein CASSSTGLGADTQYF.

The chain uses TRBV7-9 and TRBJ1-1, with D tentatively TRBD1 (6 bases). Trimming pared 5 bases from V and 5 bases from J, leaving 24 bases between. In germline, CDR1 is SEHNR, CDR2 FQNEAQ (reference sequence). The CDR3 is made up of 17 amino acids. CDR3 sequence (DNA): TGTGCCAGCAGCCCCTCCGGCTGGAAGGGGGTTCGGACTGAAGCTTTCTTT. The encoded protein is CASSPSGWKGVRTEAFF.

The chain carries TRBV11-3 and TRBJ2-7; possibly TRBD1 for D (6 bases). Germline loops: CDR1 SGHNT, CDR2 YENEEA. With 5 bases removed from V and 2 bases from J, the gap between germline ends came to 16 bases. The CDR3 runs to 15 residues. The CDR3 DNA sequence: TGTGCCAGCAGCCGGTGGGGGCAGGGGACCTACGAGCAGTACTTC. Translation gives CASSRWGQGTYEQYF.

The CDR3: CASRLGLAGALYEQYF. CDR3 DNA: TGTGCCAGCAGGCTGGGACTAGCGGGAGCGCTCTACGAGCAGTACTTC. The rearrangement joins TRBV2 to TRBJ2-7; TRBD2 agrees at 14 bases. This CDR3 has 16 amino acids. In germline, CDR1 is SNHLY, CDR2 FYNNEI. The V and J ends lost 6 bases and 3 bases, in that order; junction bases with no gene match: 7.

The rearrangement joins TRBV19 to TRBJ1-4; D unclear. This CDR3 is built from 14 residues. Germline-derived CDR1 and CDR2 are LNHDA and SQIVND (reference sequence). V was cut by 7 bases and J by 5 bases, with 14 bases left in between. The CDR3: CASTYHSSNEKLFF. The CDR3 DNA follows: TGTGCCAGTACCTATCATTCCTCAAATGAAAAACTGTTTTTT.

The chain has TRBV30 and TRBJ1-2; D gene uncertain. V was trimmed by 4 bases and J by 8 bases, leaving 14 bases between them. The CDR3 spans 12 residues. From germline, CDR1 is GTSNPN and CDR2 SVGIG (reference sequence). The CDR3 loop reads CAWTDGPGGYTF. The CDR3 DNA sequence: TGTGCCTGGACCGACGGCCCGGGGGGCTACACCTTC.

The rearrangement links TRBV6-5 to TRBJ2-3; possible D gene TRBD1, 6 bases. V lost 0 bases and J lost 0, with 10 bases in between. The CDR3 length is 16 residues. Germline V gene data show CDR1 as MNHEY and CDR2 as SVGAGI. DNA for the CDR3: TGTGCCAGCAGTTACTCTGGGGGCCTTAGCACAGATACGCAGTATTTT. Its protein product is CASSYSGGLSTDTQYF.

This clone appeared a few times. The rearrangement links TRBV5-5 to TRBJ2-3, with a tentative D call TRBD1 (6 bases). Germline values: CDR1 SGHKS, CDR2 YYEKEE (reference sequence). V was trimmed by 4 bases and J by 0 bases, leaving 12 bases between them. The CDR3 runs 15 residues. The CDR3 coding sequence is TGTGCCAGCAGCACACAGGGTACTAGCACAGATACGCAGTATTTT. This codes for CASSTQGTSTDTQYF.

Concerning this clone: This sample also contains other DNA sequences that code for the same CDR3. The J gene is TRBJ1-2, the V gene TRBV7-2; D unresolved. Deletions cut 1 base from V and 2 bases from J, with 11 bases between. The CDR3 is 15 amino acids. Germline values: CDR1 SGHTA, CDR2 FQGNSA. The CDR3 region is CASSLGRSRNYGYTF. The CDR3 DNA follows: TGTGCCAGCAGCTTAGGTAGATCTCGAAACTATGGCTACACCTTC.

This clone was counted once. The V call is TRBV28, the J call TRBJ1-2, with 9 bases that match TRBD1. CDR3 size: 13 residues. CDR1 and CDR2 (germline): MDHEN, SYDVKM. V shed 7 bases, J shed 6 bases, and the junction held 6 bases outside the gene matches. The CDR3 protein is CASTGDRVHGYTF. In DNA, the CDR3 is TGTGCCAGCACTGGGGACAGGGTACATGGCTACACCTTC.

The chain uses TRBV7-8 and TRBJ2-5; TRBD1 might be the D (6 bases). V was shortened by 2 bases and J by 5 bases, with 12 bases between the two germline ends. From germline, CDR1 is SGHVS and CDR2 FQNEAQ. The CDR3 spans 14 residues. The CDR3 region has the DNA TGTGCCAGCAGCTTATCCACAGGGTCGGAGACCCAGTACTTC. Its protein is CASSLSTGSETQYF.